The source of this T cell receptor (beta chain) is a study of neurological immune-mediated disorders. One entry per CDR3 protein, called by TCRdb with MiXCR from the 5' RACE reads. The sample lists approximately 40,000 distinct CDR3 sequences; 10% were seen once. This clonotype occurred many times. Trimming removed 0 bases at V and 8 bases at J, with 17 bases between. This CDR3 contains 17 residues. CDR1 and CDR2 (germline): LGHDT, YNNKEL (reference sequence). This clonotype was sampled from a woman aged 25 to 39 with HTLV-1-associated myelopathy (HAM/TSP). The chain joins TRBV3-1 to TRBJ1-6; D unclear. The material sequenced was PBMCs. The CDR3 nucleotides are TGTGCCAGCAGCCAAGACTGGAGTGGGGTTAATCATTCACCCCTCCACTTT. Protein sequence: CASSQDWSGVNHSPLHF.